The 2 T cell receptor beta chains below all came from one sample that was sequenced in a study of blood T cells in healthy people across ages. The use of a sample-barcoded 5' primer and a J-beta primer mix characterized a second PCR of 7 to 11 cycles. One entry per CDR3 protein, called by TCRdb with MiXCR from the 5' RACE reads. Altogether around 940,000 distinct CDR3 sequences are present, just over 50% being singletons, with the ten largest covering about 20%. The sequencing sample was made of blood. These receptor sequences come from a woman in her sixties or seventies in good health.

There are a few counts of this clonotype. V is TRBV10-3 and J is TRBJ2-3; 14 bases map to TRBD2. The CDR3 runs 18 residues. Germline values: CDR1 ENHRY, CDR2 SYGVKD. J was trimmed by 2 bases and V by 2 bases; bases with no gene match: 6. DNA of the CDR3: TGTGCCATCAGTGAGGGACTAGCGGGAGGTTTCGTCACAGATACGCAGTATTTT. The encoded protein is CAISEGLAGGFVTDTQYF.

The J gene is TRBJ2-1, the V gene TRBV12-3 or TRBV12-4, with D perhaps TRBD2 (5 bases). The V end was cut by 7 bases, the J end by 6 bases, with 16 bases between. CDR3 length: 14 residues. Written as DNA, the CDR3 is TGTGCCAGCAACCTGAGGCGGACTCGCAATGAGCAGTTCTTC. Translating gives CASNLRRTRNEQFF.